The 17 T cell receptor beta chains below come from one sample, sequenced in a study of response to subunit inactivated influenza vaccine. TCRdb itself ran the RT-PCR reads through MiXCR, one entry per CDR3 protein. The table has roughly 500,000 distinct CDR3 sequences, 25% seen once; the top ten hold 1.5% to 2%. Here the sequenced sample was CD4+ T cells sorted from PBMCs, taken roughly 5 days after vaccination. These receptors were taken from a man aged 50 to 60 who received an inactivated influenza vaccine.

This clonotype has a handful of counts. The chain employs TRBV7-9 and TRBJ1-4; D is perhaps TRBD1 (5 bases). V lost 1 base and J 8 bases, leaving 11 bases between the germline ends. CDR3 size: 14 residues. The germline V gene encodes CDR1 SEHNR and CDR2 FQNEAQ (reference sequence). The CDR3 reads CASSLDRSQEKLFF. CDR3 DNA: TGTGCCAGCAGCTTAGACAGGTCTCAAGAAAAACTGTTTTTT.

The CDR3 protein is CASSLGGPNNEQFF. For the CDR3, the DNA is TGCGCCAGCAGCTTAGGGGGCCCCAACAATGAGCAGTTCTTC. The V gene is TRBV5-1, the J gene TRBJ2-1, with 7 bases that match TRBD1. Germline CDR1 reads SGHRS; CDR2 reads YFSETQ. The V segment lost 2 bases and the J segment 5 bases; nucleotides outside the gene matches: 4. There are 14 residues in the CDR3.

The chain links TRBV5-1 to TRBJ2-3, with D unresolved. There are 13 residues in the CDR3. V lost 4 bases to trimming and J lost 1 base, with 7 bases between them. CDR1 is SGHRS and CDR2 is YFSETQ in the germline V gene. CDR3 in amino acids: CASSMDGTDTQYF. CDR3 sequence (DNA): TGCGCCAGCAGCATGGACGGCACAGATACGCAGTATTTT.

In the case of this clonotype: It may be a read error: a sequence one base away is much more abundant. The V gene is TRBV29-1, the J gene TRBJ2-6; D unresolved. This CDR3 has 15 amino acids. Germline loops: CDR1 SQVTM, CDR2 ANQGSEA. The CDR3 loop reads CSVELPVVGSNVLTF. Here the CDR3 DNA reads TGCAGCGTTGAACTTCCCGTGGTTGGGTCCAACGTCCTGACTTTC. The complete variable domain, with remaining parts taken from reference TRBV29-1 and TRBJ2-6, reads SAVISQKPSRDICQRGTSLTIQCQVDSQVTMMFWYRQQPGQSLTLIATANQGSEATYESGFVIDKFPISRPNLTFSTLTVSNMSPEDSSIYLCSVELPVVGSNVLTFGAGSRLTVL.

The chain combines TRBV6-5 with TRBJ1-4; possible D gene TRBD1, 5 bases. The germline gives CDR1 MNHEY, CDR2 SVGAGI. CDR3 length equals 15 residues. V shed 1 base and J shed 2 bases, with 8 bases lying between them. In DNA form, the CDR3 reads TGTGCCAGCAGTTACTACGGGACGACTAATGAAAAACTGTTTTTT. Translating gives CASSYYGTTNEKLFF.

This clonotype has a handful of counts. This chain uses TRBV4-3 with TRBJ2-1; 9 bases map to TRBD2. This CDR3 has 15 amino acids. CDR1 is LGHNA and CDR2 is YSLEER in the germline V gene. The V segment lost 5 bases and the J segment 3 bases; nucleotides outside the gene matches: 5. The CDR3 DNA reads as TGCGCCAGCAGCAATTCTAGCGGGAACTACAATGAGCAGTTCTTC. Protein sequence: CASSNSSGNYNEQFF.

This clonotype occurred a few times. The chain links TRBV12-3 or TRBV12-4 to TRBJ2-3; 9 bases map to TRBD2. Trimming at V came to 1 base and at J to 4 bases, leaving 3 bases not matched to a gene. This CDR3 has 15 residues. CDR3 loop: CASSLGGGVSDTQYF. The CDR3 DNA follows: TGTGCCAGCAGTTTAGGCGGGGGGGTCTCAGATACGCAGTATTTT.

At least ten counts were recorded for this clonotype. V gene TRBV18 combines with J gene TRBJ2-2, with D unresolved. Between the trimmed V and J ends, which lost 2 bases and 2 bases, there was a span of 3 bases. In germline, CDR1 is KGHSH, CDR2 LQKENI. The CDR3 length is 13 residues. CDR3 coding DNA: TGTGCCAGCTCACCAAGCAACACCGGGGAGCTGTTTTTT. This encodes CASSPSNTGELFF.

This chain links TRBV7-2 with TRBJ2-5, with 7 bases matching TRBD1. The V gene end was trimmed by 5 bases and the J gene end by 1 base; junction bases not matched to a gene: 4. Germline lookup yields CDR1 SGHTA and CDR2 FQGNSA. The CDR3 is made up of 14 amino acids. CDR3 loop: CASSQTGSQETQYF. The DNA of the CDR3 is TGTGCCAGCAGCCAGACAGGGTCCCAAGAGACCCAGTACTTC.

This clonotype was detected ten times or more. V and J are TRBV28 and TRBJ2-7, with TRBD1 matching 7 bases. Germline CDR1 and CDR2: MDHEN and SYDVKM. This CDR3 region has 16 residues. Trimming took 5 bases from V and 4 from J; bases not matched to a gene: 14. Here the CDR3 DNA reads TGTGCCAGCAGTGCTCTACGATACAGGGGATCATACGAGCAGTACTTC. This encodes CASSALRYRGSYEQYF.

This chain joins TRBV7-2 and TRBJ2-1; a possible D gene is TRBD2 (6 bases). V was shortened by 1 base and J by 9 bases, with 13 bases between the two germline ends. The V gene's germline CDR1 is SGHTA and CDR2 FQGNSA. The CDR3 has 14 residues. As DNA, the CDR3 is TGTGCCAGCAGCTTAGTGGGGGGTCTAATTGAGCAGTTCTTC. It codes for CASSLVGGLIEQFF.

This clonotype was detected ten times or more. The chain combines TRBV10-3 with TRBJ2-5; D is unclear. Germline V CDR1 and CDR2: ENHRY, SYGVKD. The V end was cut by 2 bases, the J end by 5 bases, with 3 bases between. The CDR3 has 11 amino acids. The CDR3 protein is CAISEGETQYF. The CDR3 bases are TGTGCCATCAGTGAGGGGGAGACCCAGTACTTC.

This chain joins TRBV20-1 and TRBJ2-7; 8 bases map to TRBD2. CDR3 length: 11 amino acids. CDR1 is DFQATT and CDR2 is SNEGSKA in the germline V gene (reference sequence). V lost 7 bases and J lost 5; bases outside the gene matches: 4. The CDR3 here is CSGTSLHEQYF. The CDR3 nucleotides read TGCAGTGGGACTAGCTTGCACGAGCAGTACTTC.

This clonotype occurred a few times. The chain uses TRBV20-1 and TRBJ2-3; TRBD1 matches at 8 bases. Unmatched junction bases numbered 23, after V lost 4 bases and J lost 8 bases. CDR3 length: 18 amino acids. Looked up from germline, CDR1 is DFQATT and CDR2 is SNEGSKA (reference sequence). This CDR3 reads CSAIGQGATTTPGITQYF. CDR3 bases: TGCAGTGCTATAGGACAGGGAGCGACAACCACTCCGGGCATTACGCAGTATTTT.

This clonotype was seen only a few times. The rearrangement uses TRBV29-1 and TRBJ1-2; possible D gene TRBD1, 6 bases. V lost 4 bases, J lost 2 bases, and 11 bases lay in between. The CDR3 extends over 13 amino acids. Germline CDR1 SQVTM, CDR2 ANQGSEA. The CDR3 nucleotides read TGCAGCGTTGTGAAGGGGGGAAACTATGGCTACACCTTC. This sequence encodes CSVVKGGNYGYTF.

V is TRBV15 and J is TRBJ2-7, with D perhaps matching TRBD1 (5 bases). The germline V gene encodes CDR1 LNHNV and CDR2 YYDKDF (reference sequence). With 0 bases removed from V and 2 bases from J, the gap between germline ends came to 8 bases. This CDR3 contains 14 residues. The DNA of the CDR3 is TGTGCCACCAGCAGAGATGCCAGGGCCTACGAGCAGTACTTC. Amino acid sequence: CATSRDARAYEQYF.

This clonotype has a count of ten or more. The chain has TRBV5-1 and TRBJ2-3, with D perhaps TRBD1 (5 bases). Trimming took off 2 bases at V and 6 bases at J, with 19 bases between the two ends. This CDR3 spans 16 amino acids. The germline V gene has CDR1 SGHRS and CDR2 YFSETQ. Here the CDR3 DNA reads TGCGCCAGCAGCTTAGTTAGGGGCGTGTCAGCGGATACGCAGTATTTT. Its protein product is CASSLVRGVSADTQYF.